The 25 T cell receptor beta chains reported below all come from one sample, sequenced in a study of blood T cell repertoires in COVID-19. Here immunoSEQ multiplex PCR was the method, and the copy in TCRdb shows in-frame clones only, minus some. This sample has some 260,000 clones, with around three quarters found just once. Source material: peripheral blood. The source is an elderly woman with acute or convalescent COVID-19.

CDR3 loop: CASSGGTLGTDTQYF. DNA of the CDR3: TGCGCCAGCAGCGGCGGGACGCTAGGGACAGATACGCAGTATTTT. The V gene is TRBV5-1, the J gene TRBJ2-3; TRBD2 is a possible D gene (6 bases). Looked up from germline, CDR1 is SGHRS and CDR2 is YFSETQ. The CDR3 covers 15 residues. V lost 4 bases and J lost 3, with 15 bases in between.

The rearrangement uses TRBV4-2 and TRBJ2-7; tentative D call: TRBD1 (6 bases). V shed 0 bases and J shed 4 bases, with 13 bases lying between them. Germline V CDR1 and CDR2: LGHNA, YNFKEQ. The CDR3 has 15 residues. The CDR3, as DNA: TGTGCCAGCAGCCAAGAAGCCAGGGGATTGTACGAGCAGTACTTC. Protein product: CASSQEARGLYEQYF.

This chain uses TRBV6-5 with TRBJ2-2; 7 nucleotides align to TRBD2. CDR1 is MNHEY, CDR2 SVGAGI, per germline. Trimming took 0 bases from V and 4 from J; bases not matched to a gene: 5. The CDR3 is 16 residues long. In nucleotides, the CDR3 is TGTGCCAGCAGTTACTCGGGGGGGACTGGCACCGGGGAGCTGTTTTTT. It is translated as CASSYSGGTGTGELFF.

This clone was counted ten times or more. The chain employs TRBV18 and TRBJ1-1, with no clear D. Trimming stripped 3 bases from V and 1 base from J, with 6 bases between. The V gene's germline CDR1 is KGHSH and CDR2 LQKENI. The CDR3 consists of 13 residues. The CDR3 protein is CASSPMANTEAFF. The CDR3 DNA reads TGTGCCAGCTCACCGATGGCGAACACTGAAGCTTTCTTT.

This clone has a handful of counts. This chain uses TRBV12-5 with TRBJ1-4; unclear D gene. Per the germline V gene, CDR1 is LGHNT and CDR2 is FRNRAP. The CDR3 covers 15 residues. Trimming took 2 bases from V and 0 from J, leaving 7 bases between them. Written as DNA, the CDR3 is TGTGCTAGTGGTTTGCGGTCTTCAACTAATGAAAAACTGTTTTTT. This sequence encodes CASGLRSSTNEKLFF.

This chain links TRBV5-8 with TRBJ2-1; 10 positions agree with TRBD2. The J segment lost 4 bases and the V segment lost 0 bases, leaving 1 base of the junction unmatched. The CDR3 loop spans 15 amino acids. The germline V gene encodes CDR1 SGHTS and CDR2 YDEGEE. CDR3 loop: CASSLGAGGYNEQFF. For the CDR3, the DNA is TGTGCCAGCAGCTTGGGAGCGGGGGGGTACAATGAGCAGTTCTTC. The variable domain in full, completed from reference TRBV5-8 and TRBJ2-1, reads EAGVTQSPTHLIKTRGQQATLRCSPISGHTSVYWYQQALGLGLQFLLWYDEGEERNRGNFPPRFSGRQFPNYSSELNVNALELEDSALYLCASSLGAGGYNEQFFGPGTRLTVL.

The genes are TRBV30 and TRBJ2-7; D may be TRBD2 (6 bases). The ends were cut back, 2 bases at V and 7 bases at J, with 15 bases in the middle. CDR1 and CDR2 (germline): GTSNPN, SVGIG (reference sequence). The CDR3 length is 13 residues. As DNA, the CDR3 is TGTGCCTGGAGTAGGGGACTTTTCGCAGAGCAGTACTTC. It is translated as CAWSRGLFAEQYF. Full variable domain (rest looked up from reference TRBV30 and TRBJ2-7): SQTIHQWPATLVQPVGSPLSLECTVEGTSNPNLYWYRQAAGRGLQLLFYSVGIGQISSEVPQNLSASRPQDRQFILSSKKLLLSDSGFYLCAWSRGLFAEQYFGPGTRLTVT.

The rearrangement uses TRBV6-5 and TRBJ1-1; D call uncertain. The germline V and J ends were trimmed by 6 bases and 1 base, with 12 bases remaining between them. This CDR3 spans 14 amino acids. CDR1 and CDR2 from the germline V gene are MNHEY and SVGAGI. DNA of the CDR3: TGTGCCAGCAGGGAGGTTGTTAAGAACACTGAAGCTTTCTTT. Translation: CASREVVKNTEAFF.

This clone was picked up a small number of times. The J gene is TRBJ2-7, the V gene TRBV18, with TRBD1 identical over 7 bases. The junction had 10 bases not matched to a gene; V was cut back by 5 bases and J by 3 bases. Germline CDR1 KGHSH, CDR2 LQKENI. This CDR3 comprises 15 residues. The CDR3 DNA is TGTGCCAGCTCAAGGTCTGCAGGGGGAGACTACGAGCAGTACTTC. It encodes CASSRSAGGDYEQYF.

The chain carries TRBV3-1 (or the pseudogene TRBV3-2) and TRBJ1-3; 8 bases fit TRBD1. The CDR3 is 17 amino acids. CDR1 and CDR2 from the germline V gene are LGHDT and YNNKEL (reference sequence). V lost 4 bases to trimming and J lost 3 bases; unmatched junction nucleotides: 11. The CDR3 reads CASSPLDRVDGGNTIYF. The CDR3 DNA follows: TGTGCCAGCAGCCCCTTGGACAGGGTAGACGGTGGAAACACCATATATTTT.

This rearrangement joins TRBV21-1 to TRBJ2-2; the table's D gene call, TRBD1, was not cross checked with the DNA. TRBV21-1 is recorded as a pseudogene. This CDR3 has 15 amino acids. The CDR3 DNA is TGTGCCAGCAGCAAAGTTGCCCGGACAGTCGGGGAGCTGTTTTTT. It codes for CASSKVARTVGELFF.

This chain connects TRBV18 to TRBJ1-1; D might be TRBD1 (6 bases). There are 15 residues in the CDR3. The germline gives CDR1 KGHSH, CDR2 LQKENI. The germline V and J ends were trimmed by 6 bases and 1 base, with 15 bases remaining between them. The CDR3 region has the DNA TGTGCCAGCTCCCAACGACAGGAGCCGAACACTGAAGCTTTCTTT. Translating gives CASSQRQEPNTEAFF. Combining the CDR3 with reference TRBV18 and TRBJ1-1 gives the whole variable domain NAGVMQNPRHLVRRRGQEARLRCSPMKGHSHVYWYRQLPEEGLKFMVYLQKENIIDESGMPKERFSAEFPKEGPSILRIQQVVRGDSAAYFCASSQRQEPNTEAFFGQGTRLTVV.

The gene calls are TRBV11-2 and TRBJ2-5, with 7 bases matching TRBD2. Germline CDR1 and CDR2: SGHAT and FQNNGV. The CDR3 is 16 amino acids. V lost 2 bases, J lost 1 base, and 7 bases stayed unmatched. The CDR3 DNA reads TGTGCCAGCAGCTTAAGCGCGGGGGTTACCCAAGAGACCCAGTACTTC. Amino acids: CASSLSAGVTQETQYF. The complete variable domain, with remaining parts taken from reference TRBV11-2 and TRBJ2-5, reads EAGVAQSPRYKIIEKRQSVAFWCNPISGHATLYWYQQILGQGPKLLIQFQNNGVVDDSQLPKDRFSAERLKGVDSTLKIQPAKLEDSAVYLCASSLSAGVTQETQYFGPGTRLLVL.

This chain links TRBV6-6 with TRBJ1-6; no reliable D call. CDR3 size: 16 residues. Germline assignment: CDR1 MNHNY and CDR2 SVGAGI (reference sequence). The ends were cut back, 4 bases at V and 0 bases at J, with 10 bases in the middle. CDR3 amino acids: CASSFLSSSYNSPLHF. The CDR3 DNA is TGTGCCAGCAGTTTTCTGTCGAGCTCCTATAATTCACCCCTCCACTTT.

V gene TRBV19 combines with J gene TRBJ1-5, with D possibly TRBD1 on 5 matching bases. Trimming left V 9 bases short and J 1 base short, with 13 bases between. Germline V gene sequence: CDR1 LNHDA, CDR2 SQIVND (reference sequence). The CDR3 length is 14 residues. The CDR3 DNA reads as TGTGCCAGCACGGGGGGTTTCAGCAATCAGCCCCAGCATTTT. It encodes CASTGGFSNQPQHF. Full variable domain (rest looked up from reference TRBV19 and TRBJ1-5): DGGITQSPKYLFRKEGQNVTLSCEQNLNHDAMYWYRQDPGQGLRLIYYSQIVNDFQKGDIAEGYSVSREKKESFPLTVTSAQKNPTAFYLCASTGGFSNQPQHFGDGTRLSIL.

The CDR3 here is CASSGSGTGVRNTEAFF. The CDR3, as DNA: TGTGCCAGCAGTGGTTCCGGGACAGGGGTTCGGAACACTGAAGCTTTCTTT. This rearrangement joins TRBV6-1 to TRBJ1-1; TRBD1 matches at 10 bases. The trim removed 4 bases at V and 1 base at J, leaving 9 bases unmatched. The CDR3 is 17 amino acids. From germline, CDR1 is MNHNS and CDR2 SASEGT.

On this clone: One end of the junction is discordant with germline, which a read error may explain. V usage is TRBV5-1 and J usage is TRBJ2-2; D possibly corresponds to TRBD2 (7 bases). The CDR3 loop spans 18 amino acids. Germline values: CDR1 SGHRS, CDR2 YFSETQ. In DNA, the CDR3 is TGCGCCAGCACCTTGGAACCGGGGGCTAGCGGAGGCACCGGGGAGCTGTTTTTT. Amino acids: CASTLEPGASGGTGELFF.

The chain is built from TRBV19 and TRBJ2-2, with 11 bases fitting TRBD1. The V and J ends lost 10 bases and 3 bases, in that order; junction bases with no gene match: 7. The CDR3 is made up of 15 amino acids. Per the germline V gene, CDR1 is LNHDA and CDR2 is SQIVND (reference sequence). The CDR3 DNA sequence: TGTGCCACCAGGAGGGGACAGGGGGACACCGGGGAGCTGTTTTTT. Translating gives CATRRGQGDTGELFF.

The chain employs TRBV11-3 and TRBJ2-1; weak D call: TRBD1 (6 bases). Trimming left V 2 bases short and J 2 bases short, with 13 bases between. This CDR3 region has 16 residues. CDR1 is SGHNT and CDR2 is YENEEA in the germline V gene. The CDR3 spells CASSLRGWTPYNEQFF. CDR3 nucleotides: TGTGCCAGCAGCTTAAGGGGGTGGACACCCTACAATGAGCAGTTCTTC.

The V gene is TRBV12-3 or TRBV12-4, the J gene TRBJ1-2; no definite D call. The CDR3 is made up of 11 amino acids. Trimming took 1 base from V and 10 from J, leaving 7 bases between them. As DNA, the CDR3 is TGTGCCAGCAGTTTAGGGCACCTCTACACCTTC. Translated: CASSLGHLYTF.

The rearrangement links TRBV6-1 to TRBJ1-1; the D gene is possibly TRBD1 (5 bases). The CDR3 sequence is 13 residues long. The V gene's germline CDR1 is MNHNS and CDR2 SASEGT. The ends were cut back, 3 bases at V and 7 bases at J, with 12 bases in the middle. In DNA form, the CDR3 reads TGTGCCAGCAGTGAGCTAGGGGTTGTTGAAGCTTTCTTT. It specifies CASSELGVVEAFF.

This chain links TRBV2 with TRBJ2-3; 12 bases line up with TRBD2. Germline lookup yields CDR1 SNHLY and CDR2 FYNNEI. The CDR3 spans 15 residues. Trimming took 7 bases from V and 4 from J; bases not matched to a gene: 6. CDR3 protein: CASKVGLAGSDTQYF. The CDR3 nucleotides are TGTGCCAGCAAGGTCGGACTAGCGGGATCAGATACGCAGTATTTT.

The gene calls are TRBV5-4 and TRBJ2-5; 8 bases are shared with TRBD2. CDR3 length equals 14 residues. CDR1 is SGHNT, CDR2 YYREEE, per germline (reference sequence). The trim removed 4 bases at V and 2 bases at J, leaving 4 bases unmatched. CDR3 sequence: CASSPGGRQETQYF. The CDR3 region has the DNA TGTGCCAGCAGCCCGGGGGGGCGGCAAGAGACCCAGTACTTC.

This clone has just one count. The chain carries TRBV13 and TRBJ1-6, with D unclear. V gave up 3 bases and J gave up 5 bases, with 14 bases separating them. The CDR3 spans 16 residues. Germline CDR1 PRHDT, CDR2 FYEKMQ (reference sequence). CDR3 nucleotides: TGTGCCAGCAGCTTCGGCGGCGGGTCAAATAATTCACCCCTCCACTTT. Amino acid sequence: CASSFGGGSNNSPLHF. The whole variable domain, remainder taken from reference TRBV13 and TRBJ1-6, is AAGVIQSPRHLIKEKRETATLKCYPIPRHDTVYWYQQGPGQDPQFLISFYEKMQSDKGSIPDRFSAQQFSDYHSELNMSSLELGDSALYFCASSFGGGSNNSPLHFGNGTRLTVT.

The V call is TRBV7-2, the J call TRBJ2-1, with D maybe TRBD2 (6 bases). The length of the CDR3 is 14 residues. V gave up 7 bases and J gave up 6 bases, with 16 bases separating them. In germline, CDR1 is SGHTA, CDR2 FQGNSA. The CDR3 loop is CASNRLEWVNEQFF. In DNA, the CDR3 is TGTGCCAGCAACCGACTAGAGTGGGTCAATGAGCAGTTCTTC.